The T cell receptor beta chain described here comes from a study of vaccination and CD4 T cells after COVID-19. With regard to this clonotype: The antigen is undetermined.

Documented treatment: approximately nine-day PBMC culture with coronavirus spike peptide pools or control peptides (ViraFEST assay). Germline V gene lookup returns CDR1 LNHDA and CDR2 SQIVND (reference sequence). The CDR3 loop spans 17 amino acids. The ends were cut back, 7 bases at V and 2 bases at J, with 18 bases in the middle. Cultured CD4+ T-cell DNA underwent Oncomine TCR Beta short-read sequencing. TCRdb fed the PCR reads into MiXCR, producing one record per CDR3 protein. The sample lists tens of thousands of distinct CDR3 sequences, about three fifths occurring once. This TCR came from a human donor who had recovered from COVID-19. The chain couples TRBV19 to TRBJ1-6, with TRBD1 as a possible D gene (5 bases). Input material: CD4+ T cells from blood, cultured in vitro. As DNA, the CDR3 is TGTGCCAGTAAAACCCTCGGGAGGGGCGCCTATAATTCACCCCTCCACTTT. It yields the protein CASKTLGRGAYNSPLHF.